A single sample gave rise to the 30 T cell receptor beta chains below, sequenced in a study of shared clonotypes between healthy human individuals. The method was immunoSEQ multiplex PCR; TCRdb's version includes in-frame clones alone and lacks a portion of them. This table holds around 510,000 clones, roughly four fifths found once. Material for sequencing was PBMCs. The receptors originated from a woman aged 40 to 50 in good health. Some clones in this sample may be carry-over from other donors' samples.

The CDR3 DNA follows: TGTGCCAGCAGCTTCCGGGGGGCGAACACTGAAGCTTTCTTT. This sequence encodes CASSFRGANTEAFF. The J gene is TRBJ1-1, the V gene TRBV11-2; the D gene is possibly TRBD1 (6 bases). Trimming took 3 bases from V and 1 from J, leaving 9 bases between them. Germline V lookup: CDR1 SGHAT, CDR2 FQNNGV. The CDR3 extends over 14 amino acids. Together with reference TRBV11-2 and TRBJ1-1, the CDR3 gives the full variable domain: EAGVAQSPRYKIIEKRQSVAFWCNPISGHATLYWYQQILGQGPKLLIQFQNNGVVDDSQLPKDRFSAERLKGVDSTLKIQPAKLEDSAVYLCASSFRGANTEAFFGQGTRLTVV.

This clone has a single count. V usage is TRBV28 and J usage is TRBJ2-3; D ambiguous. CDR1 and CDR2 from the germline V gene are MDHEN and SYDVKM. The CDR3 totals 12 residues. V lost 3 bases and J lost 8, with 9 bases in between. This CDR3 reads CASSFNGRTQYF. The CDR3 bases are TGTGCCAGCAGTTTTAACGGACGTACGCAGTATTTT.

The rearrangement joins TRBV28 to TRBJ1-4; no clear D gene. Germline-derived CDR1 and CDR2 are MDHEN and SYDVKM. The CDR3 runs to 15 residues. Trimming left V 5 bases short and J 10 bases short, with 20 bases between. CDR3 residues: CASSHAETRRGKLFF. The CDR3, as DNA: TGTGCCAGCAGTCATGCTGAGACCCGGCGGGGAAAACTGTTTTTT.

Of note for this clone: A read error is possible here, since a much larger clone lies one base away. The sample carries other DNA sequences with the same CDR3. This chain uses TRBV11-2 with TRBJ1-2; maybe TRBD1 (6 bases). Germline CDR1 SGHAT, CDR2 FQNNGV. This CDR3 comprises 13 residues. DNA of the CDR3: TGCGCCAGCAGCTTAGGGGGGGGATATGGCTACACCTTC. Its translation: CASSLGGGYGYTF.

J is TRBJ1-2 and V is TRBV19, with TRBD1 matching over 12 bases. This CDR3 has 15 residues. The germline V gene has CDR1 LNHDA and CDR2 SQIVND (reference sequence). The J segment lost 6 bases and the V segment lost 5 bases, leaving 7 bases of the junction unmatched. CDR3 DNA: TGTGCCAGTAGTGCCCCGGGACAGGGGGCGAATGGCTACACCTTC. This gives the protein CASSAPGQGANGYTF.

The rearrangement uses TRBV5-4 and TRBJ2-7; TRBD2 matches at 8 bases. CDR3 size: 16 residues. Germline CDR1 and CDR2: SGHNT and YYREEE (reference sequence). Unmatched junction bases numbered 7, after V lost 0 bases and J lost 2 bases. CDR3 residues: CASSLVGTRRAYEQYF. The CDR3 nucleotides are TGTGCCAGCAGCTTGGTGGGGACTAGAAGAGCCTACGAGCAGTACTTC.

The chain combines TRBV7-9 with TRBJ2-1, with D unresolved. This CDR3 is 14 amino acids long. Looked up from germline, CDR1 is SEHNR and CDR2 is FQNEAQ (reference sequence). The V end was cut by 2 bases, the J end by 2 bases, with 7 bases between. CDR3 in DNA: TGTGCCAGCAGCTTAAGCACTACCTACAATGAGCAGTTCTTC. This sequence encodes CASSLSTTYNEQFF.

Worth noting for this clone: Other DNA sequences of this sample code for an identical CDR3. This rearrangement joins TRBV5-1 to TRBJ2-2; possibly TRBD1 for D (7 bases). The V end was cut by 1 base, the J end by 5 bases, with 12 bases between. Germline values: CDR1 SGHRS, CDR2 YFSETQ. This CDR3 region has 15 residues. CDR3 region: CASSLLAGGTGELFF. The CDR3 DNA reads as TGCGCCAGCAGCTTGTTAGCAGGGGGGACCGGGGAGCTGTTTTTT.

The chain has TRBV28 and TRBJ2-3; D perhaps matches TRBD2 (6 bases). The CDR3 covers 12 residues. V was trimmed by 11 bases and J by 5 bases, leaving 14 bases between them. Germline V gives CDR1 MDHEN, CDR2 SYDVKM. The CDR3 region is CAGGARKDTQYF. For the CDR3, the DNA is TGTGCCGGCGGGGCGCGCAAAGATACGCAGTATTTT.

This sequence joins TRBV12-2 and TRBJ2-2; the DNA was not used to check the table's D call, TRBD2. TRBV12-2 is a listed pseudogene. CDR3 length equals 17 residues. The CDR3 loop reads CASRIRAGTRDTGELFF. The DNA for the CDR3 is TGTGCAAGTCGCATTAGAGCCGGGACTAGGGATACCGGGGAGCTGTTTTTT.

The gene calls are TRBV7-8 and TRBJ1-1; 7 bases line up with TRBD1. Germline trimming cut 6 bases from V and 4 bases from J; bases unmatched to any gene: 5. This CDR3 contains 13 residues. CDR1 is SGHVS and CDR2 is FQNEAQ in the germline V gene. The CDR3, as DNA: TGTGCCAGCAGGCCAGGGGGGACCACTGAAGCTTTCTTT. Amino acids: CASRPGGTTEAFF. Based on the CDR3 plus reference TRBV7-8 and TRBJ1-1, the full variable domain is GAGVSQSPRYKVAKRGQDVALRCDPISGHVSLFWYQQALGQGPEFLTYFQNEAQLDKSGLPSDRFFAERPEGSVSTLKIQRTQQEDSAVYLCASRPGGTTEAFFGQGTRLTVV.

The chain is built from TRBV4-2 and TRBJ1-2; 8 bases match TRBD1. CDR3 size: 15 residues. The V and J ends lost 4 bases and 3 bases, in that order; junction bases with no gene match: 7. Per the germline V gene, CDR1 is LGHNA and CDR2 is YNFKEQ. The CDR3 loop reads CASSPPTGDHYGYTF. CDR3 DNA: TGTGCCAGCAGCCCACCGACAGGGGACCACTATGGCTACACCTTC.

V usage is TRBV30 and J usage is TRBJ2-3; D ambiguous. Germline values: CDR1 GTSNPN, CDR2 SVGIG (reference sequence). Deletions cut 4 bases from V and 0 bases from J, with 8 bases between. The CDR3 extends over 13 amino acids. The CDR3 coding sequence is TGTGCCTGGACTGTATCTAGCACAGATACGCAGTATTTT. It is translated as CAWTVSSTDTQYF. The full variable domain, with the rest looked up from reference TRBV30 and TRBJ2-3, is SQTIHQWPATLVQPVGSPLSLECTVEGTSNPNLYWYRQAAGRGLQLLFYSVGIGQISSEVPQNLSASRPQDRQFILSSKKLLLSDSGFYLCAWTVSSTDTQYFGPGTRLTVL.

The chain links TRBV27 to TRBJ2-1; 10 nucleotides match TRBD2. The V and J ends lost 7 bases and 7 bases, in that order; junction bases with no gene match: 16. The germline V gene encodes CDR1 MNHEY and CDR2 SMNVEV (reference sequence). CDR3 length: 17 residues. CDR3 sequence reads: CASKIRERLAGANEQFF. The CDR3 region has the DNA TGTGCCAGCAAAATTCGAGAGCGGCTAGCGGGAGCTAATGAGCAGTTCTTC.

This clone has only one observation. A single base separates this from a much larger clone, so it may be a read error. The chain links TRBV5-1 to TRBJ2-7; no definite D call. The CDR3 contains 13 residues. Germline V gene sequence: CDR1 SGHRS, CDR2 YFSETQ. The CDR3 sequence: CASSLAGSYERYF. The CDR3 DNA reads as TGCGCCAGCAGCTTGGCCGGCTCCTACGAGCGGTACTTC.

This clone was observed a handful of times. The chain is built from TRBV30 and TRBJ1-5, with D possibly matching TRBD1 (6 bases). Trimming took 3 bases from V and 0 from J, leaving 15 bases between them. CDR3 length: 16 amino acids. CDR1 and CDR2 from the germline V gene are GTSNPN and SVGIG (reference sequence). This CDR3 is CAWSGGTKSSNQPQHF. In nucleotides, the CDR3 is TGTGCCTGGAGCGGTGGGACAAAATCTAGCAATCAGCCCCAGCATTTT.

This chain links TRBV10-3 with TRBJ2-7, with 12 bases that match TRBD1. With V trimmed by 10 bases and J by 7 bases, 11 bases remained unmatched. This CDR3 has 14 residues. The germline gives CDR1 ENHRY, CDR2 SYGVKD. The CDR3 loop is CATLRDRGLGEQYF. CDR3 bases: TGTGCCACCCTTCGGGACAGGGGGCTGGGGGAGCAGTACTTC.

The chain couples TRBV7-3 to TRBJ2-5; maybe TRBD2 (5 bases). The V and J ends lost 1 base and 1 base respectively, with 13 bases between them. The CDR3 has 16 residues. Germline V gives CDR1 SGHTA, CDR2 FQGTGA. CDR3 sequence reads: CASSLRGGAGQETQYF. The CDR3 bases are TGTGCCAGCAGCTTAAGAGGAGGCGCAGGCCAAGAGACCCAGTACTTC. The variable domain in full, completed from reference TRBV7-3 and TRBJ2-5, reads GAGVSQTPSNKVTEKGKYVELRCDPISGHTALYWYRQSLGQGPEFLIYFQGTGAADDSGLPNDRFFAVRPEGSVSTLKIQRTERGDSAVYLCASSLRGGAGQETQYFGPGTRLLVL.

The V call is TRBV10-3, the J call TRBJ2-3; 12 bases line up with TRBD2. Trimming at V came to 10 bases and at J to 1 base, leaving 15 bases not matched to a gene. Germline V gene lookup returns CDR1 ENHRY and CDR2 SYGVKD. The CDR3 contains 18 residues. In nucleotides, the CDR3 is TGTGCCACTAAAATTGGGACTAGCGGGCCACGGGGCACAGATACGCAGTATTTT. This encodes CATKIGTSGPRGTDTQYF.

Many counts were recorded for this clone. The chain couples TRBV6-5 to TRBJ2-7; D is possibly TRBD2 (6 bases). Trimming pared 2 bases from V and 3 bases from J, leaving 8 bases between. The CDR3 is 13 amino acids. The germline V gene has CDR1 MNHEY and CDR2 SVGAGI. The CDR3, as DNA: TGTGCCAGCAGTTACGGGGGACTCTACGAGCAGTACTTC. Encoded protein: CASSYGGLYEQYF.

This clone appeared once. Here the CDR3 DNA reads TGTGCCAGCAGCCCCCCACAGGGGGCGGGTCAGCCCCAGCATTTT. This gives the protein CASSPPQGAGQPQHF. The rearrangement links TRBV28 to TRBJ1-5, with TRBD1 matching over 9 bases. After removal of 6 bases from V and 6 bases from J, the junction contained 9 bases not matched to a gene. Germline loops: CDR1 MDHEN, CDR2 SYDVKM. The CDR3 is 15 amino acids.

The chain combines TRBV4-2 with TRBJ2-4; D may be TRBD1 or TRBD2 (6 bases each). The CDR3 is made up of 16 amino acids. Germline CDR1 LGHNA, CDR2 YNFKEQ. Trimming stripped 1 base from V and 1 base from J, with 11 bases between. CDR3 DNA: TGTGCCAGCAGCCAAGTTCCGGGGGCTGCCAAAAACATTCAGTACTTC. It is translated as CASSQVPGAAKNIQYF.

The chain carries TRBV2 and TRBJ2-4; possible D gene TRBD1, 7 bases. Germline V gene sequence: CDR1 SNHLY, CDR2 FYNNEI. Trimming pared 6 bases from V and 0 bases from J, leaving 27 bases between. The CDR3 loop spans 20 amino acids. CDR3 DNA: TGTGCCAGCAGCGACGACAGGGTGTCTAGCGATCACCTAGCCAAAAACATTCAGTACTTC. This translates into CASSDDRVSSDHLAKNIQYF. The whole variable domain, remainder taken from reference TRBV2 and TRBJ2-4, is EPEVTQTPSHQVTQMGQEVILRCVPISNHLYFYWYRQILGQKVEFLVSFYNNEISEKSEIFDDQFSVERPDGSNFTLKIRSTKLEDSAMYFCASSDDRVSSDHLAKNIQYFGAGTRLSVL.

The chain carries TRBV7-8 and TRBJ2-1, with D hard to call. V lost 4 bases to trimming and J lost 4 bases, with 20 bases between them. The CDR3 spans 17 residues. Germline CDR1 and CDR2: SGHVS and FQNEAQ. DNA of the CDR3: TGTGCCAGCAGCTCCCCCGGAACGTATGGGGTTTACAATGAGCAGTTCTTC. Residues: CASSSPGTYGVYNEQFF.

The rearrangement links TRBV25-1 to TRBJ2-2, with 10 bases lining up with TRBD1. This CDR3 is built from 17 residues. CDR1 is MGHDK, CDR2 SYGVNS, per germline. The V segment lost 0 bases and the J segment 3 bases; nucleotides outside the gene matches: 4. CDR3 sequence: CASSEYGGTGDTGELFF. DNA of the CDR3: TGTGCCAGCAGTGAATATGGGGGGACAGGGGACACCGGGGAGCTGTTTTTT.

V is TRBV9 and J is TRBJ2-7; TRBD2 is a possible D gene (6 bases). V was shortened by 5 bases and J by 3 bases, with 15 bases between the two germline ends. Germline assignment: CDR1 SGDLS and CDR2 YYNGEE. The CDR3 loop spans 14 amino acids. CDR3 in amino acids: CASSAPGEVYEQYF. The CDR3 nucleotides are TGTGCCAGCAGTGCCCCGGGAGAGGTCTACGAGCAGTACTTC.

In this sample, this clone turned up once. This likely comes from a read error, as the CDR3 has no conserved phenylalanine or tryptophan at its end. This chain joins TRBV29-1 and TRBJ1-1; D possibly corresponds to TRBD1 (6 bases). CDR3 length: 12 residues. The V gene's germline CDR1 is SQVTM and CDR2 ANQGSEA. V was clipped by 6 bases and J by 4 bases, with 12 bases between them. This CDR3 is CSVRRGGTEAFL. For the CDR3, the DNA is TGCAGCGTCCGAAGGGGGGGCACTGAAGCTTTCCTT.

The chain carries TRBV7-3 and TRBJ2-3; D gene unclear. This CDR3 contains 15 residues. Germline lookup yields CDR1 SGHTA and CDR2 FQGTGA. The germline V and J ends were trimmed by 2 bases and 4 bases, with 13 bases remaining between them. The CDR3 nucleotides are TGTGCCAGCAGCTTATGGGGTTTCGGGCCAGATACGCAGTATTTT. Translating gives CASSLWGFGPDTQYF.

This clone was seen only a few times. J is TRBJ1-3 and V is TRBV19, with 9 bases aligning to TRBD1. After removal of 5 bases from V and 3 bases from J, the junction contained 5 bases not matched to a gene. The CDR3 is 15 residues long. The germline V gene encodes CDR1 LNHDA and CDR2 SQIVND (reference sequence). The CDR3 region is CASSPQGARGNTIYF. For the CDR3, the DNA is TGTGCCAGTAGTCCACAGGGGGCGCGTGGAAACACCATATATTTT.

The gene calls are TRBV27 and TRBJ2-6; a possible D gene is TRBD2 (6 bases). Per germline, CDR1 MNHEY and CDR2 SMNVEV (reference sequence). The CDR3 covers 17 residues. V was cut by 4 bases and J by 13 bases, with 26 bases left in between. The CDR3 region has the DNA TGTGCCAGCAGTTCGACCCGGGACTCGAAGGGGAGAGGGGTCCTGACTTTC. It specifies CASSSTRDSKGRGVLTF.